Presented here are 9 T cell receptor beta chains from one specimen sequenced in a study of immune heterogeneity within non-small cell lung tumors. A first 10-cycle multiplex round used 32 V-gene and 13 J-gene primers on TCR beta CDR3. TCRdb ran MiXCR on the multiplex PCR reads and lists one entry per CDR3 protein. The table has fewer than 7,500 distinct CDR3 sequences, roughly 20% seen once. Each sample used around 600 ng of genomic DNA from bulk tumor tissue. Several biopsies per primary tumor were taken during surgery, spaced as far apart as possible. Their non-small cell lung cancer was newly diagnosed and untreated, and the patients underwent curative surgery. The sample taken for sequencing was lung tumor tissue. Receptor source: a man aged 60 to 75 with non-small cell lung cancer.

About this clonotype itself: This sequence may be a read error, since a much larger clone differs from it by one base. The chain carries TRBV27 and TRBJ2-7, with 7 bases that match TRBD1. Trimming removed 8 bases from V and 5 bases from J; junction bases left unmatched: 6. Germline CDR1 MNHEY, CDR2 SMNVEV (reference sequence). The CDR3 loop spans 12 amino acids. The CDR3 protein is CASATGFDEQYF. The DNA of the CDR3 is TGTGCCAGCGCGACAGGGTTCGACGAGCAGTACTTC.

This clonotype is termed medium-sized. The V and J genes are TRBV30 and TRBJ1-1; no clear D gene. Germline V CDR1 and CDR2: GTSNPN, SVGIG (reference sequence). There are 14 residues in the CDR3. V was trimmed by 2 bases and J by 8 bases, leaving 18 bases between them. CDR3 sequence (DNA): TGTGCCTGGAGTATTCCGGGCCTCCCCCCCGAAGCTTTCTTT. Encoded protein: CAWSIPGLPPEAFF.

This clonotype is termed medium-sized. The gene calls are TRBV20-1 and TRBJ1-2; D not resolved. The CDR3 contains 11 residues. Trimming left V 6 bases short and J 9 bases short, with 14 bases between. Germline assignment: CDR1 DFQATT and CDR2 SNEGSKA (reference sequence). This CDR3 is CSASWRGSYTF. CDR3 in DNA: TGCAGTGCGTCGTGGCGCGGGAGCTACACCTTC.

Sample share makes this clonotype medium-sized. The genes are TRBV6-1 and TRBJ1-6; no reliable D call. The CDR3 has 14 amino acids. The germline V and J ends were trimmed by 10 bases and 2 bases, with 12 bases remaining between them. CDR1 and CDR2 (germline): MNHNS, SASEGT. The CDR3 DNA sequence: TGTGCCACTGGGTTTGTCACCTATAATTCACCCCTCCACTTT. It is translated as CATGFVTYNSPLHF.

This clonotype showed up many times. V gene TRBV4-1 combines with J gene TRBJ1-3; perhaps TRBD1 as D (5 bases). Germline V lookup: CDR1 MGHRA, CDR2 YSYEKL. Trimming took 3 bases from V and 6 from J, leaving 9 bases between them. CDR3 size: 13 residues. DNA of the CDR3: TGCGCCAGCAGCCAGGGGGTAGCAAACACCATATATTTT. It yields the protein CASSQGVANTIYF.

This clonotype was observed many times. This chain joins TRBV10-3 and TRBJ2-5; D ambiguous. Trimming removed 7 bases from V and 1 base from J, with 13 bases in between. This CDR3 spans 14 amino acids. Germline CDR1 and CDR2: ENHRY and SYGVKD. CDR3 region: CAIKFGSLQETQYF. The CDR3 DNA sequence: TGTGCCATCAAATTCGGGTCACTCCAAGAGACCCAGTACTTC.

This clonotype was observed many times. This rearrangement joins TRBV10-3 to TRBJ2-5; D ambiguous. Looked up from germline, CDR1 is ENHRY and CDR2 is SYGVKD. The CDR3 spans 13 residues. The CDR3 region has the DNA TGTGCAGCGAGTGGCCAGGCCCGAGAGACCCAGTACTTC. This gives the protein CAASGQARETQYF.

This clonotype has a count of ten or more. The V call is TRBV7-6, the J call TRBJ2-7; D gene unclear. Germline-derived CDR1 and CDR2 are SGHVS and FNYEAQ. The CDR3 runs 14 residues. V dropped 1 base and J dropped 7 bases, with 14 bases sitting between them. For the CDR3, the DNA is TGTGCCAGCAGCTTAGAAGGGATAGGCAGGGAGCAGTACTTC. Translated: CASSLEGIGREQYF.

In its sample, this clonotype is medium-sized (0.01 to 0.1%). The chain is built from TRBV7-9 and TRBJ2-3; D not resolved. V was clipped by 3 bases and J by 0 bases, with 10 bases between them. Germline V gives CDR1 SEHNR, CDR2 FQNEAQ (reference sequence). This CDR3 comprises 15 residues. For the CDR3, the DNA is TGTGCCAGCAGCTTGAGAAAGACTAGCACAGATACGCAGTATTTT. Translation gives CASSLRKTSTDTQYF.